This is a list of T cell receptor beta chains from one sample in a study of shared clonotypes between healthy human individuals. Produced via immunoSEQ multiplex PCR; TCRdb's table is partial and in-frame only. The sample lists about 2.2 million clones, roughly 95% occurring once. Sequenced sample: naive CD8+ T cells from PBMCs. The source is a man aged 18-30 years in good health. Some clones in this sample may be carry-over from other donors' samples. The CDR3 runs from the conserved cysteine through the conserved F or W. Fields, in order: clone size, J gene, V gene, D gene, CDR3 protein, CDR3 DNA. A D gene is named only where the DNA matches it firmly. A row's size may be missing; if present it is once, few, many or a size class.

clone size: once; J gene: TRBJ1-1; V gene: TRBV4-1; D gene: NA; CDR3 protein: CASSPVGGTPTVTEAFF; CDR3 DNA: TGCGCCAGCAGCCCCGTTGGGGGAACCCCGACGGTCACTGAAGCTTTCTTT
clone size: NA; J gene: TRBJ2-3; V gene: TRBV19; D gene: NA; CDR3 protein: CASRNGRAGTQYF; CDR3 DNA: TGTGCCAGTAGGAATGGACGGGCAGGAACGCAGTATTTT
clone size: NA; J gene: TRBJ2-3; V gene: TRBV27; D gene: NA; CDR3 protein: CASSLFPGSSTDTQYF; CDR3 DNA: TGTGCCAGCAGTTTATTCCCAGGGTCTAGCACAGATACGCAGTATTTT
clone size: NA; J gene: TRBJ1-2; V gene: TRBV7-9; D gene: NA; CDR3 protein: CASSGNRAYGYTF; CDR3 DNA: TGTGCCAGCAGCGGCAACAGGGCCTATGGCTACACCTTC
clone size: NA; J gene: TRBJ2-3; V gene: TRBV27; D gene: NA; CDR3 protein: CASSLINSGVYTQYF; CDR3 DNA: TGTGCCAGCAGTTTAATCAACTCCGGCGTCTATACGCAGTATTTT
clone size: once; J gene: TRBJ2-7; V gene: TRBV11-2; D gene: TRBD1; CDR3 protein: CASSLGRGQYEQYF; CDR3 DNA: TGTGCCAGCAGCTTAGGAAGGGGGCAATACGAGCAGTACTTC
clone size: NA; J gene: TRBJ2-2; V gene: TRBV4-1; D gene: NA; CDR3 protein: CASSQEIRGELFF; CDR3 DNA: TGCGCCAGCAGCCAAGAAATACGCGGGGAGCTGTTTTTT
clone size: NA; J gene: TRBJ1-5; V gene: TRBV27; D gene: NA; CDR3 protein: CASSPTRDQPQHF; CDR3 DNA: TGTGCCAGCAGTCCCACCCGCGACCAGCCCCAGCATTTT
clone size: NA; J gene: TRBJ2-1; V gene: TRBV9; D gene: NA; CDR3 protein: CASSALAYYNEQFF; CDR3 DNA: TGTGCCAGCAGCGCCCTAGCGTACTACAATGAGCAGTTCTTC
clone size: once; J gene: TRBJ2-7; V gene: TRBV19; D gene: NA; CDR3 protein: CASSVRLRDEQYF; CDR3 DNA: TGTGCCAGTAGTGTGAGGTTGCGGGACGAGCAGTACTTC
clone size: NA; J gene: TRBJ1-4; V gene: TRBV4-3; D gene: NA; CDR3 protein: CASSQGIGGEKLFF; CDR3 DNA: TGCGCCAGCAGCCAGGGAATAGGTGGTGAAAAACTGTTTTTT
clone size: NA; J gene: TRBJ2-2; V gene: TRBV9; D gene: TRBD1; CDR3 protein: CASSVDRGRTGELFF; CDR3 DNA: TGTGCCAGCAGCGTTGACAGGGGGCGCACCGGGGAGCTGTTTTTT
clone size: NA; J gene: TRBJ2-2; V gene: TRBV7-9; D gene: NA; CDR3 protein: CASSPRGTNTGELFF; CDR3 DNA: TGTGCCAGCAGCCCCCGGGGTACGAACACCGGGGAGCTGTTTTTT
clone size: NA; J gene: TRBJ2-4; V gene: TRBV4-3; D gene: TRBD1; CDR3 protein: CASSQDWAGGENIQYF; CDR3 DNA: TGCGCCAGCAGCCAAGATTGGGCAGGGGGCGAAAACATTCAGTACTTC
clone size: NA; J gene: TRBJ2-7; V gene: TRBV27; D gene: NA; CDR3 protein: CASSSSPRGFYEQYF; CDR3 DNA: TGTGCCAGCAGTTCTTCTCCTAGGGGGTTCTACGAGCAGTACTTC
clone size: NA; J gene: TRBJ1-2; V gene: TRBV5-1; D gene: NA; CDR3 protein: CASSLSPQGVVDGYTF; CDR3 DNA: TGCGCCAGCAGCTTGTCCCCTCAGGGTGTCGTCGATGGCTACACCTTC
clone size: NA; J gene: TRBJ2-1; V gene: TRBV25-1; D gene: TRBD1; CDR3 protein: CASGNPTGQGINEQFF; CDR3 DNA: TGTGCCAGCGGAAACCCTACGGGACAGGGGATCAATGAGCAGTTCTTC
clone size: NA; J gene: TRBJ2-7; V gene: TRBV7-8; D gene: TRBD1; CDR3 protein: CASSLTGASFSYEQYF; CDR3 DNA: TGTGCCAGCAGCCTTACAGGGGCCAGTTTTTCCTACGAGCAGTACTTC
clone size: NA; J gene: TRBJ2-7; V gene: TRBV4-1; D gene: TRBD2; CDR3 protein: CASSHPGLATYEQYF; CDR3 DNA: TGCGCCAGCAGCCATCCGGGACTAGCGACCTACGAGCAGTACTTC
clone size: NA; J gene: TRBJ2-7; V gene: TRBV27; D gene: NA; CDR3 protein: CASSRSIQYEQYF; CDR3 DNA: TGTGCCAGCAGTCGTTCCATACAGTACGAGCAGTACTTC
clone size: NA; J gene: TRBJ2-1; V gene: TRBV27; D gene: NA; CDR3 protein: CASGPLGRLSYNEQFF; CDR3 DNA: TGTGCCAGCGGACCCCTCGGGCGACTTTCCTACAATGAGCAGTTCTTC
clone size: NA; J gene: TRBJ2-5; V gene: TRBV28; D gene: NA; CDR3 protein: CASSYPGTVGEGETQYF; CDR3 DNA: TGTGCCAGCAGTTATCCTGGGACAGTGGGGGAGGGAGAGACCCAGTACTTC
clone size: NA; J gene: TRBJ2-5; V gene: TRBV9; D gene: TRBD2; CDR3 protein: CASSRDYQETQYF; CDR3 DNA: TGTGCCAGCAGCCGGGACTATCAGGAGACCCAGTACTTC
clone size: NA; J gene: TRBJ1-5; V gene: TRBV15; D gene: NA; CDR3 protein: CATSRAGPEPQHF; CDR3 DNA: TGTGCCACCAGCAGAGCAGGGCCGGAGCCCCAGCATTTT
clone size: NA; J gene: TRBJ2-5; V gene: TRBV2; D gene: NA; CDR3 protein: CASSPRRTVIQETQYF; CDR3 DNA: TGTGCCAGCAGTCCCCGAAGGACAGTCATACAAGAGACCCAGTACTTC
clone size: NA; J gene: TRBJ1-1; V gene: TRBV2; D gene: NA; CDR3 protein: CASSPPRHGTEAFF; CDR3 DNA: TGTGCCAGCAGCCCCCCCCGACACGGCACTGAAGCTTTCTTT
clone size: NA; J gene: TRBJ2-1; V gene: TRBV29-1; D gene: TRBD1; CDR3 protein: CSVTLDRVANEQFF; CDR3 DNA: TGCAGCGTCACGCTGGACAGGGTGGCCAATGAGCAGTTCTTC
clone size: NA; J gene: TRBJ2-1; V gene: TRBV11-1; D gene: NA; CDR3 protein: CASSPAPWGDRFF; CDR3 DNA: TGTGCCAGCAGCCCTGCCCCCTGGGGTGATCGGTTCTTC
clone size: NA; J gene: TRBJ1-4; V gene: TRBV4-1; D gene: NA; CDR3 protein: CASSQVTNEKLFF; CDR3 DNA: TGCGCCAGCAGCCAAGTCACTAATGAAAAACTGTTTTTT
clone size: NA; J gene: TRBJ2-7; V gene: TRBV19; D gene: NA; CDR3 protein: CASSINRVSNYEQYF; CDR3 DNA: TGTGCCAGTAGTATCAATAGGGTGTCCAACTACGAGCAGTACTTC
clone size: NA; J gene: TRBJ1-1; V gene: TRBV7-6; D gene: TRBD1; CDR3 protein: CASSYGQGLMNTEAFF; CDR3 DNA: TGTGCCAGCAGCTACGGACAGGGTTTGATGAACACTGAAGCTTTCTTT
clone size: NA; J gene: TRBJ2-6; V gene: TRBV12-5; D gene: TRBD1; CDR3 protein: CASGTGDSGANVLTF; CDR3 DNA: TGTGCTAGTGGCACAGGGGACTCTGGGGCCAACGTCCTGACTTTC
clone size: NA; J gene: TRBJ1-1; V gene: TRBV10-1; D gene: TRBD1; CDR3 protein: CASSENRGGEAFF; CDR3 DNA: TGCGCCAGCAGTGAGAACAGGGGGGGTGAAGCTTTCTTT
clone size: NA; J gene: TRBJ2-7; V gene: TRBV6-1; D gene: TRBD2; CDR3 protein: CASSERPTLSGRAYEQYF; CDR3 DNA: TGTGCCAGCAGTGAGCGTCCAACCCTTAGCGGGAGGGCCTACGAGCAGTACTTC
clone size: NA; J gene: TRBJ2-7; V gene: TRBV15; D gene: NA; CDR3 protein: CATSLRRGASEEQYF; CDR3 DNA: TGTGCCACCAGCCTTCGCAGGGGAGCCTCTGAGGAGCAGTACTTC
clone size: NA; J gene: TRBJ2-7; V gene: TRBV7-9; D gene: NA; CDR3 protein: CASRKSTGPSSYEQYF; CDR3 DNA: TGTGCCAGCAGAAAGAGCACAGGGCCCTCCTCCTACGAGCAGTACTTC
clone size: NA; J gene: TRBJ1-4; V gene: TRBV6-5; D gene: NA; CDR3 protein: CASSNRVPEQKLFF; CDR3 DNA: TGTGCCAGCAGTAACCGGGTTCCGGAACAAAAACTGTTTTTT
clone size: few; J gene: TRBJ2-1; V gene: TRBV30; D gene: NA; CDR3 protein: CAWRISGGNNEQFF; CDR3 DNA: TGTGCCTGGAGGATCAGTGGCGGAAACAATGAGCAGTTCTTC
clone size: NA; J gene: TRBJ1-6; V gene: TRBV5-6; D gene: NA; CDR3 protein: CASSLGPGSPLHF; CDR3 DNA: TGTGCCAGCAGCTTGGGACCGGGTTCACCCCTCCACTTT
clone size: NA; J gene: TRBJ2-1; V gene: TRBV7-9; D gene: TRBD2; CDR3 protein: CASSGLAGGGGNEQFF; CDR3 DNA: TGTGCCAGCAGCGGACTAGCGGGAGGGGGTGGAAATGAGCAGTTCTTC
clone size: few; J gene: TRBJ1-5; V gene: TRBV19; D gene: NA; CDR3 protein: CATSGHFLSNQPQHF; CDR3 DNA: TGTGCCACATCGGGACATTTCTTGAGCAATCAGCCCCAGCATTTT
clone size: once; J gene: TRBJ1-5; V gene: TRBV6-1; D gene: NA; CDR3 protein: CASSEVPEYSNQPQHF; CDR3 DNA: TGTGCCAGCAGTGAAGTCCCAGAGTATAGCAATCAGCCCCAGCATTTT
clone size: NA; J gene: TRBJ2-2; V gene: TRBV9; D gene: NA; CDR3 protein: CASSVGESGELFF; CDR3 DNA: TGTGCCAGCAGCGTTGGGGAGTCCGGGGAGCTGTTTTTT
clone size: NA; J gene: TRBJ2-6; V gene: TRBV28; D gene: NA; CDR3 protein: CASSLGRGANVLTF; CDR3 DNA: TGTGCCAGCAGTTTAGGACGTGGGGCCAACGTCCTGACTTTC
clone size: NA; J gene: TRBJ2-3; V gene: TRBV7-6; D gene: TRBD2; CDR3 protein: CASSLPPSGRSDTQYF; CDR3 DNA: TGTGCCAGCAGCTTACCCCCTAGCGGGAGGTCAGATACGCAGTATTTT
clone size: NA; J gene: TRBJ2-1; V gene: TRBV5-1; D gene: NA; CDR3 protein: CASSWTAAGEEQFF; CDR3 DNA: TGCGCCAGCAGTTGGACAGCGGCCGGGGAGGAGCAGTTCTTC
clone size: NA; J gene: TRBJ2-3; V gene: TRBV12-5; D gene: TRBD2; CDR3 protein: CASAAGGRIDTQYF; CDR3 DNA: TGTGCTAGTGCGGCGGGAGGGCGGATTGATACGCAGTATTTT
clone size: NA; J gene: TRBJ2-7; V gene: TRBV28; D gene: TRBD1; CDR3 protein: CASSPGQGAYEQYF; CDR3 DNA: TGTGCCAGCAGCCCGGGACAGGGGGCTTACGAGCAGTACTTC
clone size: NA; J gene: TRBJ2-7; V gene: TRBV2; D gene: NA; CDR3 protein: CASSGGGGSYEQYF; CDR3 DNA: TGTGCCAGCAGTGGGGGCGGCGGTTCCTACGAGCAGTACTTC
clone size: NA; J gene: TRBJ1-1; V gene: TRBV5-5; D gene: NA; CDR3 protein: CASSALGGRYRAFF; CDR3 DNA: TGTGCCAGCAGCGCCCTGGGGGGCAGGTACCGAGCTTTCTTT
clone size: NA; J gene: TRBJ2-5; V gene: TRBV5-4; D gene: NA; CDR3 protein: CASSYRGGTEETQYF; CDR3 DNA: TGTGCCAGCAGCTACCGAGGGGGAACTGAAGAGACCCAGTACTTC
clone size: NA; J gene: TRBJ2-3; V gene: TRBV6-1; D gene: NA; CDR3 protein: CASSGFSSDSFTDTQYF; CDR3 DNA: TGTGCCAGCAGTGGATTTTCTAGCGACTCCTTCACAGATACGCAGTATTTT
clone size: once; J gene: TRBJ2-1; V gene: TRBV7-2; D gene: TRBD2; CDR3 protein: CASSPRPLAGVDNEQFF; CDR3 DNA: TGTGCCAGCAGCCCCCGGCCACTAGCGGGAGTCGACAATGAGCAGTTCTTC
clone size: NA; J gene: TRBJ1-2; V gene: TRBV6-5; D gene: NA; CDR3 protein: CASSGPVDGYTF; CDR3 DNA: TGTGCCAGCAGCGGCCCCGTGGATGGCTACACCTTC
clone size: NA; J gene: TRBJ2-7; V gene: TRBV7-6; D gene: TRBD2; CDR3 protein: CASSFLAGPGEQYF; CDR3 DNA: TGTGCCAGCAGCTTTCTAGCGGGACCTGGTGAGCAGTACTTC